This is a list of T cell receptor beta chains from one sample in a study of OX40 agonist ivuxolimab in advanced cancers. Produced via immunoSEQ multiplex PCR; TCRdb's table is partial and in-frame only. Among about 35,000 clones listed, about 92% were seen once. Sample: CD4+ or CD8+ T cells sorted from blood, taken in a trial of the OX40 agonist ivuxolimab. All receptors derive from an adult with an advanced solid tumor such as melanoma, head and neck, liver or kidney cancer. CDR3s include the opening cysteine and the closing phenylalanine or tryptophan. D genes are given only for firm matches. Clone size is shown for a subset of rows, as once, few, many or a class of expanded clone.

V,D,size,J,CDR3,DNA
TRBV27,NA,NA,TRBJ2-6,CASSLHREGVGANVLTF,TGTGCCAGCAGTTTACACAGGGAGGGGGTTGGGGCCAACGTCCTGACTTTC
TRBV28,NA,NA,TRBJ2-3,CASSLGGTATDTQYF,TGTGCCAGCAGTTTAGGAGGGACAGCCACAGATACGCAGTATTTT
TRBV19,NA,NA,TRBJ1-5,CASSIAVSNQPQHF,TGTGCCAGTAGTATTGCGGTTAGCAATCAGCCCCAGCATTTT
TRBV5-4,TRBD1,NA,TRBJ2-7,CASSPDRSYEQYF,TGTGCCAGCAGCCCGGACAGGTCCTACGAGCAGTACTTC
TRBV13,NA,NA,TRBJ1-1,CASSLGLMNTEAFF,TGTGCCAGCAGCTTGGGTTTGATGAACACTGAAGCTTTCTTT
TRBV5-1,TRBD1,NA,TRBJ2-7,CASSSKTGGYEQYF,TGCGCCAGCAGCTCGAAGACAGGGGGCTACGAGCAGTACTTC
TRBV20-1,NA,NA,TRBJ2-7,CSVEQTYEQYF,TGCAGTGTTGAACAGACGTACGAGCAGTACTTC
TRBV6-5,NA,NA,TRBJ2-7,CASSYSPSADFEQYF,TGTGCCAGCAGTTACTCTCCGAGCGCGGACTTCGAGCAGTACTTC
TRBV29-1,NA,NA,TRBJ2-7,CSVERNSYEQYF,TGCAGCGTTGAACGTAACTCCTACGAGCAGTACTTC
TRBV28,NA,NA,TRBJ2-5,CASSFSEGIRETQYF,TGTGCCAGCAGTTTCTCGGAGGGGATTCGAGAGACCCAGTACTTC
TRBV7-9,NA,NA,TRBJ1-5,CASSLGGPRLHQPQHF,TGTGCCAGCAGCTTAGGAGGACCTAGACTCCATCAGCCCCAGCATTTT
TRBV9,TRBD2,once,TRBJ2-1,CASSPSGGRAWDEQFF,TGTGCCAGCAGCCCAAGTGGCGGGAGGGCCTGGGATGAGCAGTTCTTC
TRBV5-6,TRBD2,NA,TRBJ2-7,CASRDGGGPALFEQYF,TGTGCCAGCAGGGACGGGGGGGGACCGGCCCTGTTCGAGCAGTACTTC
TRBV6-5,NA,once,TRBJ2-2,CASSYSQANTGELFF,TGTGCCAGCAGTTATTCACAGGCGAACACCGGGGAGCTGTTTTTT
TRBV9,TRBD2,NA,TRBJ2-1,CASSVGLAGYEQFF,TGTGCCAGCAGCGTGGGACTAGCGGGCTATGAGCAGTTCTTC
TRBV5-6,NA,NA,TRBJ1-6,CASSFIYAGNSAPLHF,TGTGCCAGCAGCTTTATCTATGCCGGGAACTCTGCACCCCTCCACTTT